This entry concerns a single T cell receptor beta chain. What it binds is not known. In germline, CDR1 is MDHEN, CDR2 SYDVKM. The ends were cut back, 7 bases at V and 1 base at J, with 14 bases in the middle. The CDR3 has 15 residues. These data originate in a study of T cell responses to AZD1222 COVID-19 vaccine. Study outcomes and limitations: Reportedly, nearly half of unique spike TCRs recognized epitopes outside B.1.351/B.1.1.7 mutations. Baseline seropositives among AZD1222 recipients totaled only 6 or 7. Repertoire sampling was restricted to post-peak T cell response timepoints.

Measured with immunoSEQ multiplex PCR; TCRdb has only the in-frame clones, and not every one. The sample lists over 120,000 clones; under 95% were seen once. The J gene is TRBJ1-5, the V gene TRBV28; D not certain. This TCR derives from an adult in good health. The sequencing here drew on peripheral blood, taken on day 0 of AZD1222 vaccination. CDR3 coding DNA: TGTGCCAGCAAGGACGGATCTAACAGCAATCAGCCCCAGCATTTT. This translates into CASKDGSNSNQPQHF. Combining the CDR3 with reference TRBV28 and TRBJ1-5 gives the whole variable domain DVKVTQSSRYLVKRTGEKVFLECVQDMDHENMFWYRQDPGLGLRLIYFSYDVKMKEKGDIPEGYSVSREKKERFSLILESASTNQTSMYLCASKDGSNSNQPQHFGDGTRLSIL.